This TCR beta chain was captured by sequencing in a study of cytomegalovirus exposure and HLA in healthy donors. Researchers ran the PCR with 60 Vbeta and 13 Jbeta primers. The protocol was immunoSEQ multiplex PCR, while the TCRdb copy is restricted to in-frame clones and leaves out a portion. The sample contains approximately 190,000 clones, approximately 78% of which appear only once. Trimming took 6 bases from V and 2 from J; bases not matched to a gene: 4. The germline CDR1 and CDR2 sequences are MRHNA and SNTAGT. CDR3 length equals 14 residues. The source of this sequence is a woman between 45 and 65 years old in good health and CMV-seropositive. The chain has TRBV6-4 and TRBJ1-2; TRBD1 matches 9 bases. Sequencing input: PBMCs. DNA for the CDR3: TGTGCCAGCAGCGCGGGACAGGGAAACTATGGCTACACCTTC. Amino acids: CASSAGQGNYGYTF.